The 4 T cell receptor beta chains in this list originate from one sample, sequenced in a study of T cell changes during pregnancy in multiple sclerosis. The method was immunoSEQ multiplex PCR; TCRdb's version includes in-frame clones alone and lacks a portion of them. In the table there are about 75,000 clones, 80% to 90% of which are singletons. Sequenced here: peripheral blood, sampled in the first trimester of pregnancy. All receptors come from a female donor in good health, enrolled as a control in a pregnancy study.

The chain has TRBV5-4 and TRBJ1-4, with 8 positions matching TRBD1. This CDR3 contains 16 residues. V was pared by 0 bases and J by 7 bases, with 8 bases of the junction left unmatched. The germline V gene encodes CDR1 SGHNT and CDR2 YYREEE (reference sequence). The CDR3 region has the DNA TGTGCCAGCAGCTTGGGACAGGGGCCTTCGGGTGAAAAACTGTTTTTT. It yields the protein CASSLGQGPSGEKLFF.

V is TRBV18 and J is TRBJ1-1; no reliable D call. Germline V CDR1 and CDR2: KGHSH, LQKENI. The CDR3 length is 11 residues. V shed 9 bases and J shed 4 bases, with 9 bases lying between them. The chain's CDR3 is CARGESTEAFF. CDR3 nucleotides: TGTGCCAGGGGCGAGAGCACTGAAGCTTTCTTT.

This chain links TRBV19 with TRBJ1-5; D possibly corresponds to TRBD1 (5 bases). Per germline, CDR1 LNHDA and CDR2 SQIVND (reference sequence). The V end lost 0 bases, the J end lost 6 bases, and 15 bases lay between the germline ends. This CDR3 comprises 16 residues. CDR3 nucleotides: TGTGCCAGTAGTATAGATGAGTTCCAGGGAGGTCAGCCCCAGCATTTT. Its translation is CASSIDEFQGGQPQHF.

This chain links TRBV7-9 with TRBJ2-7; D may be TRBD2 (5 bases). The CDR3 sequence is 12 residues long. The V end lost 4 bases, the J end lost 4 bases, and 8 bases lay between the germline ends. Germline V CDR1 and CDR2: SEHNR, FQNEAQ (reference sequence). This CDR3 reads CASSWTDYEQYF. The CDR3 DNA reads as TGTGCCAGCAGCTGGACTGATTACGAGCAGTACTTC.